This T cell receptor (beta chain) is from a study of blood T cell repertoires in COVID-19. On the study more broadly: Sources were T cells, B-cell-depleted T cells, or PBMCs; the material itself was cDNA or gDNA.

The CDR3 covers 13 residues. V lost 0 bases and J lost 11; bases outside the gene matches: 4. Germline values: CDR1 LGHDT, CDR2 YNNKEL (reference sequence). Original analysis: Amplifying reference gene primers gave estimates of nucleated cell counts. Assay: immunoSEQ multiplex PCR; the TCRdb copy retains only in-frame clones and omits some. That table furnishes V, J and clone size, whereas the DNA furnished D and trimming. The table records about 56,000 clones, 85% to 90% of them present only once. The receptor was isolated from an older woman with COVID-19, enrolled during active disease. The source material was peripheral blood. This rearrangement joins TRBV3-1 (or the pseudogene TRBV3-2) to TRBJ2-1; 7 bases are a match to TRBD2. CDR3 coding DNA: TGTGCCAGCAGCCAAGATCAGGGACTAAAGCAGTTCTTC. Amino acids: CASSQDQGLKQFF.